This T cell receptor (beta chain) was sequenced for a study of T-cell memory formation after mild COVID-19. In the study overall: There were largely donor-specific TCR clusters. Study observations and caveats: Most CD4+ clones that shrank were in CM and EM, while CD8+ ones turned up in EMRA. Proof of SARS-CoV-2 specificity was absent for the second-wave clones that crested on day 37.

This CDR3 comprises 16 residues. V was pared by 5 bases and J by 2 bases, with 7 bases of the junction left unmatched. Germline V gene lookup returns CDR1 SGHTA and CDR2 FQGNSA. With respect to this clonotype: Antigen unknown.

5'RACE with constant-segment primers built TCRalpha and TCRbeta cDNA libraries with UMIs. One entry per CDR3 protein results from TCRdb running MiXCR on the 5' RACE reads. There are a few hundred thousand distinct CDR3 sequences in the sample; roughly 20% occur only once, and around 23% lies in the top ten. Sequencing was carried out using PBMCs or a T cell subset sorted from them (not recorded which). The chain recombines TRBV7-2 with TRBJ2-5, with 11 bases lining up with TRBD2. The receptor was isolated from a man aged 18 to 29 who had mild COVID-19 (a few samples of this study predate the infection). Cell type and time point are not known. The CDR3 region is CASSPARTSGQETQYF. CDR3 bases: TGTGCCAGCAGCCCTGCCCGGACTAGCGGGCAAGAGACCCAGTACTTC.